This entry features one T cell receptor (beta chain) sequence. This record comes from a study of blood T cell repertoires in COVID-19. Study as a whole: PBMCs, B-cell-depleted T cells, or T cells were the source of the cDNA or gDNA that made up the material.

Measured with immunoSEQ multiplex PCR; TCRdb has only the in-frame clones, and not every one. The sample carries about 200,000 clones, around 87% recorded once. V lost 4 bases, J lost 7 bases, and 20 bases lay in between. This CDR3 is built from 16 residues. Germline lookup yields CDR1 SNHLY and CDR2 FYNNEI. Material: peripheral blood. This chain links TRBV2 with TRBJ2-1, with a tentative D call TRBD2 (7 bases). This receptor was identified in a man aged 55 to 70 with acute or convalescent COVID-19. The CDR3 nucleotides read TGTGCCAGCAGTGGGGGGCTAGCGGCTCACGGGAATGAGCAGTTCTTC. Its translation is CASSGGLAAHGNEQFF.